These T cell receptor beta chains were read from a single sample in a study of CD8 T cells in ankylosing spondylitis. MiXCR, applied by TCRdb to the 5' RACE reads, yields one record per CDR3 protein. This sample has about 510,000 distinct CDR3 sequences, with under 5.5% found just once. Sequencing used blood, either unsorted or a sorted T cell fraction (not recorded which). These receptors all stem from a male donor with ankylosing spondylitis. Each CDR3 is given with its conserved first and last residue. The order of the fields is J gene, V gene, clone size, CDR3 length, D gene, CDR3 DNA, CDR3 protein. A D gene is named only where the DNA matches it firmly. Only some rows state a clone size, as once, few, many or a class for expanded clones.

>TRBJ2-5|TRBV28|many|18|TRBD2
TGTGCCAGCAGTTTGGGGCTAGCGGCCCTTGGGAGGGGAGAGACCCAGTACTTC
CASSLGLAALGRGETQYF
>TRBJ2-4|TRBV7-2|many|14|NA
TGTGCCAGCAGCTTAGCGCCCACCAAAAACATTCAGTACTTC
CASSLAPTKNIQYF
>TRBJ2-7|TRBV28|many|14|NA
TGTGCCAGCAGTTTATTTGGGGTAGTTTACGAGCAGTACTTC
CASSLFGVVYEQYF
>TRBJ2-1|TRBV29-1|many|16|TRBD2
TGCAGCGTTGCCCTGAGGATAGCGGGATGGGACAATGAGCAGTTCTTC
CSVALRIAGWDNEQFF
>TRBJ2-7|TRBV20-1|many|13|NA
TGCAGTGCTAGTGGGTCTAGCGCCTACGAGCAGTACTTC
CSASGSSAYEQYF
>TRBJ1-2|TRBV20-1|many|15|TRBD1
TGCAGTGCTAGTCCTGGGACAGGGGGCGCCGAAGGCTACACCTTC
CSASPGTGGAEGYTF
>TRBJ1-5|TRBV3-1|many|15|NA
TGTGCCAGCAGCTCCTTGGGGGGCCTCGGTCAGCCCCAGCATTTT
CASSSLGGLGQPQHF
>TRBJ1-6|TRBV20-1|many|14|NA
TGCAGTGCTAGCTTGCCCCAGACTAATTCACCCCTCCACTTT
CSASLPQTNSPLHF
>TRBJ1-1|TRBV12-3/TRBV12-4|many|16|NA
TGTGCCAGCAGTTTTCTCCAGGGTGGCATGAACACTGAAGCTTTCTTT
CASSFLQGGMNTEAFF
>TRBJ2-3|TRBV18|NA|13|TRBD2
TGTGCCAGCTCAACTAGCGGGAGGAATACGCAGTATTTT
CASSTSGRNTQYF
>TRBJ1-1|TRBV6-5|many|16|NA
TGTGCCAGCAGTTACTTCCAGGATTCGAGTGACACTGAAGCTTTCTTT
CASSYFQDSSDTEAFF
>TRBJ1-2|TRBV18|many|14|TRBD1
TGTGCCAGCTCACCCCGGGGACAGGGATATGGCTACACCTTC
CASSPRGQGYGYTF
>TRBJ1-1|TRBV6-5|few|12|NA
TGTGCCAGCAGGGAGGGGGACACTGAAGCTTTCTTT
CASREGDTEAFF
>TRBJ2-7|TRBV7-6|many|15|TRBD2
TGTGCCAGCAGCTGGGCTGGCGGGAGGGCGAGCGAGCAGTACTTC
CASSWAGGRASEQYF
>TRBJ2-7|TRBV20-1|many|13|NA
TGCAGCTCGGGGAGTCCCGACTCCTACGAGCAGTACTTC
CSSGSPDSYEQYF
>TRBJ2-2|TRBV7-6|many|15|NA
TGTGCCAGCAGCTTAGGACACGGGAACACCGGGGAGCTGTTTTTT
CASSLGHGNTGELFF
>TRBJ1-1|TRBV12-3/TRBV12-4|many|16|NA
TGTGCCAGCAGTTTGAGACAGCCTTCGTGGGACACTGAAGCTTTCTTT
CASSLRQPSWDTEAFF
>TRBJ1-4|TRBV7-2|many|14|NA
TGTGCCAGCAGCTTTGTGGGCGATAGTGAAAAACTGTTTTTT
CASSFVGDSEKLFF
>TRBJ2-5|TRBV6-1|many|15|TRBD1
TGTGCCAGCAGTCATAAGGGACAGACACAAGAGACCCAGTACTTC
CASSHKGQTQETQYF
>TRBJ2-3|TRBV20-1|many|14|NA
TGCAGTGCTGGGGGCAGCGGCCTCACAGATACGCAGTATTTT
CSAGGSGLTDTQYF
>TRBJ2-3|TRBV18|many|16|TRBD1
TGTGCCAGCTCACCACCGGACAGGGGCTTTGAGGATACGCAGTATTTT
CASSPPDRGFEDTQYF
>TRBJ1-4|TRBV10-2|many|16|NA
TGCGCCAGCAGATACGGGACGTCTGCAACTAATGAAAAACTGTTTTTT
CASRYGTSATNEKLFF
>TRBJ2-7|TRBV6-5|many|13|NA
TGTGCCAGCAGTTACCGGAGCTCCTACGAGCAGTACTTC
CASSYRSSYEQYF
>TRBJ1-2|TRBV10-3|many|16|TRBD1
TGTGCCATCAGTGGGGGACAGGGGCGTCTGTCATATGGCTACACCTTC
CAISGGQGRLSYGYTF
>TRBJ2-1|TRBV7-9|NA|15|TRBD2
TGTGCCAGCAGTTCGCCCGCCGGGACTACCCTTGAGCAGTTCTTC
CASSSPAGTTLEQFF
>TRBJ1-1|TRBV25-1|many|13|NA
TGTGCCAGCAGCCCGCCCTGGGGGACTGAAGCTTTCTTT
CASSPPWGTEAFF
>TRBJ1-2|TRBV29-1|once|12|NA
TGCAGCGCCCGACAGGCCAACTATGGCTACACCTTC
CSARQANYGYTF
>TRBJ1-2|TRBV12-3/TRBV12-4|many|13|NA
TGTGCCAGCAGTCCCAGGGGAGACTATGGCTACACCTTC
CASSPRGDYGYTF
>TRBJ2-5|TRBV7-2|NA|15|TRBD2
TGTGCCAGCAGCTTTGGGGCGGGAGGTTTCGAGACCCAGTACTTC
CASSFGAGGFETQYF
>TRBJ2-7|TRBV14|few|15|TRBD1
TGTGCCAGCAGCCACGGACAGGGTTACGGCTACGAGCAGTACTTC
CASSHGQGYGYEQYF
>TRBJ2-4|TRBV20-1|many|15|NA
TGCAGTGCTAGAGTCGGCAGATTAGCCAAAAACATTCAGTACTTC
CSARVGRLAKNIQYF
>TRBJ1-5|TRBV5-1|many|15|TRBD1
TGCGCCAGCAGCACTGGACAGGGACCAAATCAGCCCCAGCATTTT
CASSTGQGPNQPQHF
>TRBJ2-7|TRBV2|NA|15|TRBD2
TGTGCCAGCAGGTCTTGGCTAGCGGGCAGCTACGAGCAGTACTTC
CASRSWLAGSYEQYF
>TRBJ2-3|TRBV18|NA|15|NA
TGTGCCAGCTCCGTCGCGGGGAATAGCCCAGATACGCAGTATTTT
CASSVAGNSPDTQYF
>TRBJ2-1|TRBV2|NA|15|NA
TGTGCCAGCCGAGACAGGCCGTTGACCTACAATGAGCAGTTCTTC
CASRDRPLTYNEQFF
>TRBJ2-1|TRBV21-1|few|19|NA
TGTGCCAGCAGCAAACGTCGTAGGGTCAAGCGTCCCACCTACAATGAGCAGTTCTTC
CASSKRRRVKRPTYNEQFF
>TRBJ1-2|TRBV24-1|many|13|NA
TGTGCCACAGCGAAGGGGGATAACTATGGCTACACCTTC
CATAKGDNYGYTF
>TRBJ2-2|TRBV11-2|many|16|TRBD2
TGTGCCAGCAGCCTCCTAGCGGGGGGGAACACCGGGGAGCTGTTTTTT
CASSLLAGGNTGELFF
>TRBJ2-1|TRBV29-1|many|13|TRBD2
TGCAGCCTCTTCAGCGGGAGTTACAATGAGCAGTTCTTC
CSLFSGSYNEQFF
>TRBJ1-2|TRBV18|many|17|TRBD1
TGTGCCAGCTCACCACTTAGGACAGGGACCTCTAACTATGGCTACACCTTC
CASSPLRTGTSNYGYTF
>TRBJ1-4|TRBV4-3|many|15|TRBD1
TGCGCCAGCAGCCTGACGGGACAGCAAGATGAAAAACTGTTTTTT
CASSLTGQQDEKLFF
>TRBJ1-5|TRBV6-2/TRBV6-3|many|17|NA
TGTGCCAGCAAACATACGGGCCCCGACGGAAGCAATCAGCCCCAGCATTTT
CASKHTGPDGSNQPQHF
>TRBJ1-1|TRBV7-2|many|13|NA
TGTGCCAGCAGCCTATTGCGGTTCCCTGAAGCTTTCTTT
CASSLLRFPEAFF
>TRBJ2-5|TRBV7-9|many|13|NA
TGTGCCAGCAGCTTAGTGTCACAAGAGACCCAGTACTTC
CASSLVSQETQYF
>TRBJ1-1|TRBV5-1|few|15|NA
TGCGCCAGCAGCCAAGGGGGATTGCTGAACACTGAAGCTTTCTTT
CASSQGGLLNTEAFF
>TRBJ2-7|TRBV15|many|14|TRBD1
TGTGCCACCAAGGGACGGAGGTGGGACAGCGAGCAGTACTTC
CATKGRRWDSEQYF
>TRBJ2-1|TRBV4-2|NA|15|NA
TGTGCCAGCAGCAAAGGCAGGGCCCCCTACAATGAGCAGTTCTTC
CASSKGRAPYNEQFF
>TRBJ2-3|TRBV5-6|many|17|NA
TGTGCCAGCAGCTTGATTCGGGGGTGGACACGCACAGATACGCAGTATTTT
CASSLIRGWTRTDTQYF
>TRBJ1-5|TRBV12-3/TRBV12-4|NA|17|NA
TGTACCAGCACGAGGGGCCAAAGGGTGTATAGCAATCAGCCCCAGCATTTT
CTSTRGQRVYSNQPQHF
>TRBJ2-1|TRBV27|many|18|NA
TGTGCCAGCACCCCCCGGGTTCGGGACACCTATAACGGCAATGAGCAGTTCTTC
CASTPRVRDTYNGNEQFF
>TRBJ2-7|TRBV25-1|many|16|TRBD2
TGTGCCAGCAGTGAAGAACGTAGCGGGGTCTCCTACGAGCAGTACTTC
CASSEERSGVSYEQYF
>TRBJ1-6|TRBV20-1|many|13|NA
TGCAGTGCTAGAGAACCCTATAATTCACCCCTCCACTTT
CSAREPYNSPLHF
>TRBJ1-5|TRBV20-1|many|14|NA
TGCAGTGCTATTAACAGCCAGTCCAATCAGCCCCAGCATTTT
CSAINSQSNQPQHF
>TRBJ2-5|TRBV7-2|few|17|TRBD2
TGTGCCAGCAGCTTAGTTACTAGCGGGGGGTCAAGGGAGACCCAGTACTTC
CASSLVTSGGSRETQYF
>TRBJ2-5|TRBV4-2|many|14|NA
TGTGCCAGCAGCCAAGAGAGGAGAAGGGAGACCCAGTACTTC
CASSQERRRETQYF